Listed below are T cell receptor beta chains from one sample, sequenced in a study of blood T cells in healthy people across ages. TCRdb ran MiXCR on the 5' RACE reads and lists one entry per CDR3 protein. The data contain 1 million or so distinct CDR3 sequences, more than 40% of them singletons. Sequenced: blood. The receptors come from an older woman in good health. CDR3s include the opening cysteine and the closing phenylalanine or tryptophan. Fields, in order: CDR3 DNA, CDR3 protein, J gene, V gene, clone size, D gene. D genes are given only for firm matches. Size values are once, few and many counts, or a class for expanded clones, and some rows have none.

TGTGCCAGCAGTGAGGGACAGAACACAGATACGCAGTATTTT CASSEGQNTDTQYF TRBJ2-3 TRBV6-1 NA TRBD1
TGTGCCACCAGCAGAGGTACTAGCTCGGCCTACGAGCAGTACTTC CATSRGTSSAYEQYF TRBJ2-7 TRBV15 NA NA
TGTGCTAGTGGTTTCCGAGGTCCCGGGGAGCTGTTTTTT CASGFRGPGELFF TRBJ2-2 TRBV12-5 NA NA
TGCGCCAGCAGCTTGACAGGGCGAACAGATACGCAGTATTTT CASSLTGRTDTQYF TRBJ2-3 TRBV28 many TRBD1
TGTGCCTGGAGTGCTCTGGATGCGGGTGAGCAGTTCTTC CAWSALDAGEQFF TRBJ2-1 TRBV30 NA NA
TGTGCCAGCAGCTTAGGGAGGACAGGGCTGGACACAGATACGCAGTATTTT CASSLGRTGLDTDTQYF TRBJ2-3 TRBV11-2 NA TRBD1
TGCGCCAGCAGCTTGTATGGCGACGACGAGCAGTACTTC CASSLYGDDEQYF TRBJ2-7 TRBV5-1 NA NA
TGTGCCAGCAGCGTAGGGACTGGGCGGGAGGTGACCTACAATGAGCAGTTCTTC CASSVGTGREVTYNEQFF TRBJ2-1 TRBV9 NA TRBD2
TGTGCCAGCAGCTTGACGGGTTCAGGGAAAAGGGGCACCGGGGAGCTGTTTTTT CASSLTGSGKRGTGELFF TRBJ2-2 TRBV5-5 NA NA
TGCAGTGCTACGACAGAGACCCAGTACTTC CSATTETQYF TRBJ2-5 TRBV20-1 few NA
TGTGCCAGCAGTCAACGACCAGGAGTTGGAAAGACCCAGTACTTC CASSQRPGVGKTQYF TRBJ2-5 TRBV28 NA NA
TGTGCCAGCAGAGTAGCGGATATGGTGTACAATGAGCAGTTCTTC CASRVADMVYNEQFF TRBJ2-1 TRBV2 NA NA
TGTGCCAGCAGCCCTCTAGCGGGAGGGAACTCCTACAATGAGCAGTTCTTC CASSPLAGGNSYNEQFF TRBJ2-1 TRBV14 NA TRBD2
TGCGCCAGCAGCCCGGAATACGGGACAGGGGAGACCCAGTACTTC CASSPEYGTGETQYF TRBJ2-5 TRBV5-1 few TRBD1
TGTGCCAGCAGCCTTATACAGGGGGCAGATACGCAGTATTTT CASSLIQGADTQYF TRBJ2-3 TRBV14 few TRBD1
TGTGCCAGCAGGGCCCCCTTTCGAAGTGGCTACACCTTC CASRAPFRSGYTF TRBJ1-2 TRBV5-6 NA NA
TGTGCCAGCAGTACACTAGCGGGAGGGCCTGAGCAGTACTTC CASSTLAGGPEQYF TRBJ2-7 TRBV27 NA TRBD2
TGTGCCACCAGTGATTCCATCGGGACAGGGAGGGAGCAGTACTTC CATSDSIGTGREQYF TRBJ2-5 TRBV24-1 NA TRBD1
TGCAGTGCTAGACCGGGGGGCCTAGTGGCAGATACGCAGTATTTT CSARPGGLVADTQYF TRBJ2-3 TRBV20-1 few NA
TGCAGTGCTCCGGGACTAGCGGGAGGCTTCTACGAGCAGTACTTC CSAPGLAGGFYEQYF TRBJ2-7 TRBV20-1 NA TRBD2
TGCAGCGTTGAAGTGGGACGCCTCAAGCAGTACTTC CSVEVGRLKQYF TRBJ2-5 TRBV29-1 many NA
TGCAGTGCCCAGGGCAGGGGCGGATGGAACACTGAAGCTTTCTTT CSAQGRGGWNTEAFF TRBJ1-1 TRBV20-1 NA NA
TGCAGCGTTGATCCTCCCGGGAGGGGGTCAGATACGCAGTATTTT CSVDPPGRGSDTQYF TRBJ2-3 TRBV29-1 many TRBD2
TGCAGCGCCGAATCCTACAATGAGCAGTTCTTC CSAESYNEQFF TRBJ2-1 TRBV29-1 few NA
TGCAGTGTGCCGGGGGGGGCCGCAGATACGCAGTATTTT CSVPGGAADTQYF TRBJ2-3 TRBV20-1 NA TRBD2
TGCGCCAGCAGCCGGATAGCGGGAGGGGTCTTTAATGAGCAGTTCTTC CASSRIAGGVFNEQFF TRBJ2-1 TRBV4-1 few TRBD2
TGTGCCAGCAGCTTGGTTCCTTTCCCGGCGGGCACAGATACGCAGTATTTT CASSLVPFPAGTDTQYF TRBJ2-3 TRBV5-5 NA NA